The 19 T cell receptor beta chains below all came from one sample that was sequenced in a study of T cell repertoires in cytomegalovirus infection. What these receptors recognize is not known. TCRdb itself ran the reads through MiXCR, one entry per CDR3 protein. The data show around 570,000 distinct CDR3 sequences, under 45% seen once. The material was cultured PBMCs, obtained from culture after CMV antigen stimulation. Source of these receptors: a human donor in good health (CMV status not recorded). Some clones in this sample may be carry-over from other donors' samples.

This clonotype was seen only a few times. The V and J genes are TRBV28 and TRBJ1-5, with TRBD1 as a possible D gene (6 bases). The germline CDR1 and CDR2 sequences are MDHEN and SYDVKM. The V gene lost 6 bases and the J gene lost 10 bases, with 19 bases spanning the gap. This CDR3 comprises 14 residues. For the CDR3, the DNA is TGTGCCAGCAGATCTTACGGGGGCCCCATTCCCCAGCATTTT. Amino acid sequence: CASRSYGGPIPQHF.

This chain joins TRBV7-6 and TRBJ1-6; a weak D match, TRBD1 (6 bases). Trimming left V 5 bases short and J 5 bases short, with 13 bases between. From germline, CDR1 is SGHVS and CDR2 FNYEAQ. This CDR3 spans 15 amino acids. Here the CDR3 reads CASSPKQGNNSPLHF. In DNA, the CDR3 is TGTGCCAGCAGCCCCAAACAGGGAAATAATTCACCCCTCCACTTT. Together with reference TRBV7-6 and TRBJ1-6, the CDR3 gives the full variable domain: GAGVSQSPRYKVTKRGQDVALRCDPISGHVSLYWYRQALGQGPEFLTYFNYEAQQDKSGLPNDRFSAERPEGSISTLTIQRTEQRDSAMYRCASSPKQGNNSPLHFGNGTRLTVT.

The chain is built from TRBV20-1 and TRBJ1-2, with D hard to call. The V gene lost 4 bases and the J gene lost 7 bases, with 19 bases spanning the gap. This CDR3 comprises 14 residues. The germline V gene encodes CDR1 DFQATT and CDR2 SNEGSKA (reference sequence). The CDR3 loop is CSATHMDRSFGYTF. The CDR3 region has the DNA TGCAGTGCTACCCATATGGATCGGTCTTTTGGCTACACCTTC.

This clonotype has only one observation. V gene TRBV11-2 combines with J gene TRBJ2-7; the D is unclear. Trimming left V 1 base short and J 5 bases short, with 6 bases between. Germline loops: CDR1 SGHAT, CDR2 FQNNGV. The CDR3 is 12 residues long. Here the CDR3 reads CASSLVHHEQYF. The CDR3, as DNA: TGTGCCAGCAGCTTAGTACATCACGAGCAGTACTTC.

V and J are TRBV20-1 and TRBJ2-3; D unresolved. V was shortened by 3 bases and J by 6 bases, with 7 bases between the two germline ends. Germline CDR1 DFQATT, CDR2 SNEGSKA (reference sequence). This CDR3 region has 11 residues. CDR3 sequence reads: CSASLGDTQYF. For the CDR3, the DNA is TGCAGTGCTAGTCTGGGGGATACGCAGTATTTT.

The V gene is TRBV7-9, the J gene TRBJ2-2; 7 bases fit TRBD1. Trimming removed 7 bases from V and 5 bases from J; junction bases left unmatched: 4. CDR1 is SEHNR, CDR2 FQNEAQ, per germline (reference sequence). The CDR3 contains 13 residues. The CDR3 here is CASTNRGTGELFF. CDR3 nucleotides: TGTGCCAGCACTAACAGGGGAACCGGGGAGCTGTTTTTT.

The chain links TRBV4-1 to TRBJ2-7; D may be TRBD1 (5 bases). Germline loops: CDR1 MGHRA, CDR2 YSYEKL. V was cut by 0 bases and J by 2 bases, with 20 bases left in between. This CDR3 contains 18 residues. This CDR3 reads CASSQDYSGPHLAYEQYF. The CDR3 bases are TGCGCCAGCAGCCAAGATTATTCAGGGCCCCATCTAGCCTACGAGCAGTACTTC.

The chain carries TRBV10-3 and TRBJ2-1; 11 nucleotides match TRBD2. Germline CDR1 reads ENHRY; CDR2 reads SYGVKD. The J segment lost 8 bases and the V segment lost 2 bases, leaving 8 bases of the junction unmatched. This CDR3 region has 16 residues. The CDR3 DNA reads as TGTGCCATCAGTGAGACTTTTAGCGGGGGGGCCGATGAGCAGTTCTTC. This encodes CAISETFSGGADEQFF.

V usage is TRBV11-2 and J usage is TRBJ2-3; D call uncertain. The V end was cut by 4 bases, the J end by 5 bases, with 16 bases between. Germline V lookup: CDR1 SGHAT, CDR2 FQNNGV. The CDR3 has 15 residues. The CDR3 coding sequence is TGTGCCAGCAGCTCTCTCCCTAGTTTGAGAGATACGCAGTATTTT. Amino acid sequence: CASSSLPSLRDTQYF. Supplemented by reference TRBV11-2 and TRBJ2-3, the full variable domain reads EAGVAQSPRYKIIEKRQSVAFWCNPISGHATLYWYQQILGQGPKLLIQFQNNGVVDDSQLPKDRFSAERLKGVDSTLKIQPAKLEDSAVYLCASSSLPSLRDTQYFGPGTRLTVL.

This clonotype turned up a few times. The V call is TRBV6-2 or TRBV6-3, the J call TRBJ2-7, with D unclear. The germline CDR1 and CDR2 sequences are MNHEY and SVGEGT. Between the trimmed V and J ends, which lost 6 bases and 8 bases, there was a span of 17 bases. The CDR3 extends over 13 amino acids. The CDR3 spells CASRNPADTKQYF. The CDR3 DNA reads as TGTGCCAGCAGGAACCCTGCGGATACAAAGCAGTACTTC.

CDR3 in DNA: TGTGCCAGCAGCTTCATGGGGGGAATCCGCACAGATACGCAGTATTTT. It is translated as CASSFMGGIRTDTQYF. The V gene is TRBV5-6, the J gene TRBJ2-3; possible D gene TRBD2, 6 bases. The germline gives CDR1 SGHDT, CDR2 YYEEEE. Trimming removed 2 bases from V and 1 base from J, with 14 bases in between. This CDR3 has 16 amino acids.

DNA of the CDR3: TGCGCCAGCAGCCATCAGACAACTAATGAAAAACTGTTTTTT. Translating it yields CASSHQTTNEKLFF. This sequence joins TRBV4-1 and TRBJ1-4; D ambiguous. Germline V CDR1 and CDR2: MGHRA, YSYEKL. The V end was cut by 3 bases, the J end by 0 bases, with 5 bases between. The CDR3 is made up of 14 amino acids.

The genes are TRBV4-3 and TRBJ1-4; D unclear. The V gene lost 0 bases and the J gene lost 5 bases, with 7 bases spanning the gap. CDR1 is LGHNA, CDR2 YSLEER, per germline. This CDR3 region has 14 residues. CDR3 nucleotide sequence: TGCGCCAGCAGCCAAGATCGGCGCAATGAAAAACTGTTTTTT. The encoded protein is CASSQDRRNEKLFF.

The V call is TRBV7-2, the J call TRBJ2-3; 10 bases line up with TRBD2. V lost 7 bases and J lost 2; bases outside the gene matches: 6. The CDR3 runs to 15 residues. CDR1 is SGHTA and CDR2 is FQGNSA in the germline V gene. CDR3 DNA: TGTGCCAGCACAGATAGCGGGGGGTACACAGATACGCAGTATTTT. The encoded protein is CASTDSGGYTDTQYF.

This clonotype has only a few counts. This CDR3 is CASSPQAGGGTDTQYF. The CDR3 region has the DNA TGTGCCAGCAGCCCACAAGCGGGGGGCGGAACAGATACGCAGTATTTT. The genes are TRBV4-2 and TRBJ2-3, with TRBD2 matching over 9 bases. The CDR3 is made up of 16 amino acids. CDR1 and CDR2 from the germline V gene are LGHNA and YNFKEQ. V lost 4 bases, J lost 3 bases, and 8 bases stayed unmatched.

Regarding this clonotype: A junction end diverges from the germline sequence, so it may reflect a read error. V usage is TRBV20-1 and J usage is TRBJ2-7; TRBD1 agrees at 7 bases. The CDR3 has 14 residues. Germline V gene lookup returns CDR1 DFQATT and CDR2 SNEGSKA (reference sequence). Here the CDR3 reads CSARAFQGTGTEDF. CDR3 nucleotide sequence: TGCAGTGCTAGAGCGTTTCAAGGGACCGGGACAGAAGATTTC.

The chain has TRBV12-3 or TRBV12-4 and TRBJ2-7; the match to TRBD1 covers 7 bases. V was clipped by 7 bases and J by 0 bases; unmatched bases: 6. The CDR3 totals 14 residues. CDR3 protein: CASTNRGSSYEQYF. The CDR3 DNA reads TGTGCCAGCACTAACAGGGGTAGCTCCTACGAGCAGTACTTC.

The chain couples TRBV7-6 to TRBJ2-7; unclear D gene. Trimming left V 2 bases short and J 12 bases short, with 14 bases between. This CDR3 comprises 12 residues. Germline values: CDR1 SGHVS, CDR2 FNYEAQ. The CDR3 DNA reads as TGTGCCAGCAGCTTATTCACAGAGGAACTGTACTTC. Translated, it gives CASSLFTEELYF.

The chain links TRBV7-2 to TRBJ2-7; D not certain. The V gene lost 4 bases and the J gene lost 6 bases, with 13 bases spanning the gap. CDR1 SGHTA and CDR2 FQGNSA come from the germline V gene. This CDR3 spans 13 amino acids. This CDR3 is CASSSVAVREQYF. CDR3 nucleotides: TGTGCCAGCAGCTCAGTGGCAGTCCGCGAGCAGTACTTC. Together with reference TRBV7-2 and TRBJ2-7, the CDR3 gives the full variable domain: GAGVSQSPSNKVTEKGKDVELRCDPISGHTALYWYRQSLGQGLEFLIYFQGNSAPDKSGLPSDRFSAERTGGSVSTLTIQRTQQEDSAVYLCASSSVAVREQYFGPGTRLTVT.